One sample yielded the 10 T cell receptor beta chains listed below, sequenced in a study of vaccination and CD4 T cells after COVID-19. The Oncomine TCR Beta short-read assay was applied to DNA of cultured CD4+ T cells. Each CDR3 protein gets one entry after TCRdb re-called the PCR reads with MiXCR. The sample lists fewer than 15,000 distinct CDR3 sequences; 45% to 65% were seen once. Sample treatment: 10-day PBMC culture with coronavirus spike peptide pools or control peptides (ViraFEST assay). These receptors lack a known antigen. The sequenced material came from CD4+ T cells from blood, cultured in vitro. These receptors all stem from a human donor who had recovered from COVID-19.

The CDR3 reads CAWTTFPQVAETQYF. The CDR3 coding sequence is TGTGCCTGGACCACCTTTCCCCAGGTCGCGGAGACCCAGTACTTC. The V gene is TRBV30, the J gene TRBJ2-5; D unclear. The CDR3 contains 15 residues. Germline CDR1 is GTSNPN and CDR2 is SVGIG (reference sequence). V gave up 4 bases and J gave up 5 bases, with 20 bases separating them.

The chain is built from TRBV20-1 and TRBJ2-5; D call uncertain. V was trimmed by 6 bases and J by 5 bases, leaving 13 bases between them. CDR1 and CDR2 (germline): DFQATT, SNEGSKA (reference sequence). CDR3 length: 12 amino acids. The CDR3 protein is CSAPTLGETQYF. CDR3 bases: TGCAGTGCCCCCACGTTGGGGGAGACCCAGTACTTC.

V and J are TRBV28 and TRBJ2-5, with 13 bases fitting TRBD2. In germline, CDR1 is MDHEN, CDR2 SYDVKM. This CDR3 spans 17 amino acids. Trimming took 6 bases from V and 4 from J; bases not matched to a gene: 11. CDR3 sequence: CASSPTSGRGSGETQYF. CDR3 sequence (DNA): TGTGCCAGCAGCCCTACTAGCGGGAGGGGGTCGGGAGAGACCCAGTACTTC.

The J gene is TRBJ2-7, the V gene TRBV12-3 or TRBV12-4, with a tentative D call TRBD1 (6 bases). V lost 5 bases, J lost 5 bases, and 16 bases lay in between. The CDR3 covers 14 residues. The CDR3 DNA reads as TGTGCCAGCAGTCAGGCAGGGGAATGGCACGAGCAGTACTTC. It translates to CASSQAGEWHEQYF.

V gene TRBV5-1 combines with J gene TRBJ1-5; D may be TRBD1 (6 bases). V shed 5 bases and J shed 4 bases, with 10 bases lying between them. There are 13 residues in the CDR3. The V gene's germline CDR1 is SGHRS and CDR2 YFSETQ. In nucleotides, the CDR3 is TGCGCCAGCAGGAGGGGGGCTAATCAGCCCCAGCATTTT. Its translation: CASRRGANQPQHF.

The V call is TRBV20-1, the J call TRBJ2-7, with 7 nucleotides matching TRBD2. The V gene's germline CDR1 is DFQATT and CDR2 SNEGSKA (reference sequence). CDR3 length: 14 residues. J was trimmed by 2 bases and V by 3 bases; bases with no gene match: 7. The CDR3 loop is CSASRSAGAYEQYF. The CDR3 bases are TGCAGTGCTAGTCGGTCCGCGGGGGCCTACGAGCAGTACTTC.

This clonotype was counted once. This chain connects TRBV28 to TRBJ2-7; D not certain. This CDR3 is built from 12 residues. The V gene's germline CDR1 is MDHEN and CDR2 SYDVKM. Trimming removed 1 base at V and 4 bases at J, with 5 bases between. The CDR3 region has the DNA TGTGCCAGCAGTTTATTGGGGTACGAGCAGTACTTC. It yields the protein CASSLLGYEQYF.

The rearrangement uses TRBV20-1 and TRBJ2-7; 10 positions match TRBD2. The CDR3 extends over 16 amino acids. The ends lost 0 bases at V and 3 bases at J; junction bases unmatched: 8. Germline lookup yields CDR1 DFQATT and CDR2 SNEGSKA (reference sequence). Written as DNA, the CDR3 is TGCAGTGCTAGAGATGAGCAGGGACTAGCGCGCTACGAGCAGTACTTC. Encoded protein: CSARDEQGLARYEQYF.

This clonotype was detected a few times. The V call is TRBV7-2, the J call TRBJ1-5, with unresolved D. V was clipped by 4 bases and J by 3 bases, with 4 bases between them. This CDR3 comprises 12 residues. Germline loops: CDR1 SGHTA, CDR2 FQGNSA. The CDR3 sequence: CASSWDNQPQHF. DNA of the CDR3: TGTGCCAGCAGCTGGGACAATCAGCCCCAGCATTTT.

The chain uses TRBV6-1 and TRBJ2-5; 7 bases fit TRBD1. Losses at the gene ends were 8 bases for V and 2 bases for J; bases not matched to a gene: 5. The CDR3 sequence is 13 residues long. CDR1 and CDR2 from the germline V gene are MNHNS and SASEGT. The DNA of the CDR3 is TGTGCCAGCTTCGACAGGGATCAAGAGACCCAGTACTTC. The encoded protein is CASFDRDQETQYF.